The present entry profiles one TCR beta chain with its context. The data were obtained in a study of blood T cell repertoires in COVID-19. Across the whole study: Samples came from the United States, Italy and Spain, spanning acute and convalescent COVID-19.

Trimming pared 5 bases from V and 5 bases from J, leaving 13 bases between. The germline CDR1 and CDR2 sequences are SGHRS and YFSETQ. The CDR3 covers 14 residues. TCRdb's table, derived via immunoSEQ multiplex PCR, lists solely in-frame clones and lacks some. Seen here are a few hundred thousand clones, 90% observed once, and the top ten hold about 0.6%. The source material was PBMCs or T cells enriched from blood (not recorded which). The chain carries TRBV5-1 and TRBJ2-2; a weak D match, TRBD1 (5 bases). This clonotype originated in a man aged 18 to 29 who had recovered from COVID-19. Here the CDR3 reads CASSTGATTGELFF. The CDR3 DNA reads as TGCGCCAGCAGTACAGGCGCTACGACCGGGGAGCTGTTTTTT. Full variable domain (missing parts from reference TRBV5-1 and TRBJ2-2): KAGVTQTPRYLIKTRGQQVTLSCSPISGHRSVSWYQQTPGQGLQFLFEYFSETQRNKGNFPGRFSGRQFSNSRSEMNVSTLELGDSALYLCASSTGATTGELFFGEGSRLTVL.